This section outlines one TCR beta chain sequence together with its context. The data were obtained in a study of blood T cell repertoires in COVID-19. In the study overall: Collection of acute and convalescent COVID-19 samples took place in the United States, Italy and Spain.

V lost 4 bases, J lost 0 bases, and 10 bases lay in between. From germline, CDR1 is SGDLS and CDR2 YYNGEE. This CDR3 is built from 15 residues. In the study's own analysis: Reference gene primer amplification yielded estimated nucleated cell counts. Method: immunoSEQ multiplex PCR; TCRdb's copy keeps in-frame clones and lacks some. Clonal size and the V and J genes are those of that table, whereas D and trimming came from the DNA. The sample lists fewer than 110,000 clones; roughly 90% were seen once. Source material: peripheral blood. The receptor was derived from an elderly woman in a cohort sampled during active COVID-19. The chain recombines TRBV9 with TRBJ1-4; no firm D call. CDR3 in amino acids: CASSSSGATNEKLFF. As DNA, the CDR3 is TGTGCCAGCAGCTCCTCCGGGGCAACTAATGAAAAACTGTTTTTT.